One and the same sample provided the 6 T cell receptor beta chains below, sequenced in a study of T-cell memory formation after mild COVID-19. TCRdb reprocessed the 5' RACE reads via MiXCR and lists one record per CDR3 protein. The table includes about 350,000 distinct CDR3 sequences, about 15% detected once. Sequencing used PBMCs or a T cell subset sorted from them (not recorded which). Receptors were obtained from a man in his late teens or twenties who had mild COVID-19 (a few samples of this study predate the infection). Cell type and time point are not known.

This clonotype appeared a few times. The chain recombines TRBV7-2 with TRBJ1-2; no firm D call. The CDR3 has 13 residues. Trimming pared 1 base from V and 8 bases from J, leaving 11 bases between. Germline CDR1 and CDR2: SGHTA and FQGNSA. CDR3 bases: TGTGCCAGCAGCTTAGGGTCGGCCCAAGGCTACACCTTC. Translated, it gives CASSLGSAQGYTF.

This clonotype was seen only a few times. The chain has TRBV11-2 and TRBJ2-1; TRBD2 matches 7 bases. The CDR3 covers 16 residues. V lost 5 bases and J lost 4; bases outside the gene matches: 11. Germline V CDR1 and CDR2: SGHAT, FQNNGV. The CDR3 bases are TGTGCCAGCAGCACCCTACTCACGCGGGGGTACAATGAGCAGTTCTTC. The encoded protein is CASSTLLTRGYNEQFF.

As DNA, the CDR3 is TGCGCCAGCAGCCAAGTCACATTGAACACTGAAGCTTTCTTT. Translated: CASSQVTLNTEAFF. The rearrangement joins TRBV4-1 to TRBJ1-1; D is unresolved. This CDR3 comprises 14 residues. Per germline, CDR1 MGHRA and CDR2 YSYEKL. The V end was cut by 1 base, the J end by 0 bases, with 6 bases between.

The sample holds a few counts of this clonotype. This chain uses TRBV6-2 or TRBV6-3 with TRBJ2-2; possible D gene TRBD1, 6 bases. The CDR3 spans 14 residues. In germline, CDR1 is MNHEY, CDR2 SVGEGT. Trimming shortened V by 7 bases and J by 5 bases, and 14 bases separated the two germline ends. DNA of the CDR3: TGTGCCAGCAACACAGGGAGAGGGACCGGGGAGCTGTTTTTT. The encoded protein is CASNTGRGTGELFF.

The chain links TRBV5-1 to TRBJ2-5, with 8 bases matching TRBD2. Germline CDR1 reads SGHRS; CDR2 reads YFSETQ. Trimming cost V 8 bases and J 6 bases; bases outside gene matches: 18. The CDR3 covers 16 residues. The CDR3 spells CASGRTGTRFPKTQYF. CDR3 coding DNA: TGCGCCAGTGGAAGAACCGGGACTAGGTTTCCTAAGACCCAGTACTTC.

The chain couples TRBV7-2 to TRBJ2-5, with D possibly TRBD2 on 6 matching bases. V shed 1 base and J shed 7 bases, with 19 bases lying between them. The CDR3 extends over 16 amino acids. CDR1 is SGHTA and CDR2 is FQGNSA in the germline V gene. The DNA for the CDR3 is TGTGCCAGCAGCTTAGTCCATGGCGCGGGGCTGGGGACCCAGTACTTC. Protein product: CASSLVHGAGLGTQYF. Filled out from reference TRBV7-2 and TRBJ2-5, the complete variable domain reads GAGVSQSPSNKVTEKGKDVELRCDPISGHTALYWYRQSLGQGLEFLIYFQGNSAPDKSGLPSDRFSAERTGGSVSTLTIQRTQQEDSAVYLCASSLVHGAGLGTQYFGPGTRLLVL.